This entry lists 16 T cell receptor beta chains sequenced from one sample in a study of cytomegalovirus exposure and HLA in healthy donors. The PCR used 60 Vbeta and 13 Jbeta primers. Sequencing was performed with immunoSEQ multiplex PCR; in TCRdb, only in-frame clones are kept and a portion is missing. The data hold 100,000 to 150,000 clones, with 81% observed a single time. Material: PBMCs. These receptor sequences come from a man aged 18 to 30 in good health and CMV-seronegative.

The V call is TRBV19, the J call TRBJ1-1, with D possibly matching TRBD1 (5 bases). Trimming shortened V by 3 bases and J by 0 bases, and 14 bases separated the two germline ends. The CDR3 spans 16 residues. Germline CDR1 reads LNHDA; CDR2 reads SQIVND (reference sequence). The CDR3 reads CASSISLARVNTEAFF. The CDR3 region has the DNA TGTGCCAGTAGTATCTCCTTGGCCAGGGTGAACACTGAAGCTTTCTTT.

The chain joins TRBV10-3 to TRBJ2-7; a possible D gene is TRBD1 (5 bases). CDR3 length equals 13 residues. From germline, CDR1 is ENHRY and CDR2 SYGVKD. V lost 2 bases and J lost 7, with 12 bases in between. The CDR3, as DNA: TGTGCCATCAGTGAGGACAGTTTATATGAGCAGTACTTC. It specifies CAISEDSLYEQYF.

This rearrangement joins TRBV7-2 to TRBJ2-2; weak D call: TRBD1 (6 bases). The CDR3 totals 14 residues. Germline loops: CDR1 SGHTA, CDR2 FQGNSA. Deletions cut 1 base from V and 5 bases from J, with 8 bases between. This chain's CDR3 is CASSLVGQTGELFF. DNA of the CDR3: TGTGCCAGCAGCTTAGTTGGACAGACCGGGGAGCTGTTTTTT.

This chain links TRBV7-9 with TRBJ2-1, with TRBD2 as a possible D gene (5 bases). CDR3 length equals 12 residues. V was trimmed by 4 bases and J by 10 bases, leaving 11 bases between them. Germline CDR1 and CDR2: SEHNR and FQNEAQ (reference sequence). CDR3 sequence reads: CASSYGLTEQFF. DNA for the CDR3: TGTGCCAGCAGCTACGGACTGACCGAGCAGTTCTTC.

This chain links TRBV5-4 with TRBJ2-3; 15 bases are shared with TRBD2. The CDR3 extends over 17 amino acids. The germline gives CDR1 SGHNT, CDR2 YYREEE (reference sequence). With 5 bases clipped from V and 5 bases from J, the junction kept 9 bases outside the gene matches. The CDR3 protein is CASRGPGLAGGGDTQYF. The CDR3 region has the DNA TGTGCCAGCAGGGGGCCGGGACTAGCGGGGGGTGGAGATACGCAGTATTTT. The full variable domain, with the rest looked up from reference TRBV5-4 and TRBJ2-3, is ETGVTQSPTHLIKTRGQQVTLRCSSQSGHNTVSWYQQALGQGPQFIFQYYREEENGRGNFPPRFSGLQFPNYSSELNVNALELDDSALYLCASRGPGLAGGGDTQYFGPGTRLTVL.

The chain carries TRBV14 and TRBJ2-5, with 8 bases identical to TRBD2. The germline V gene encodes CDR1 SGHDN and CDR2 FVKESK. With 0 bases clipped from V and 0 bases from J, the junction kept 6 bases outside the gene matches. The CDR3 is 17 amino acids. The CDR3 sequence is CASSQEISGGHQETQYF. As DNA, the CDR3 is TGTGCCAGCAGCCAAGAAATAAGCGGGGGACACCAAGAGACCCAGTACTTC.

The V call is TRBV6-1, the J call TRBJ1-2, with 10 bases identical to TRBD1. The CDR3 extends over 15 amino acids. Germline V gene sequence: CDR1 MNHNS, CDR2 SASEGT. The J segment lost 7 bases and the V segment lost 5 bases, leaving 10 bases of the junction unmatched. The CDR3 bases are TGTGCCAGCAGTCTGACAGGGGGCCCGAGAAGTGGCTACACCTTC. As protein: CASSLTGGPRSGYTF.

The chain employs TRBV2 and TRBJ1-3, with D unclear. Germline V lookup: CDR1 SNHLY, CDR2 FYNNEI. Trimming removed 7 bases from V and 13 bases from J, with 23 bases in between. This CDR3 comprises 14 residues. The CDR3 nucleotides are TGTGCCAGCATTGGCGGGGATCCCCGGGCCCGGATATATTTT. This codes for CASIGGDPRARIYF.

This chain connects TRBV19 to TRBJ2-2; 8 bases fit TRBD2. The junction had 3 bases not matched to a gene; V was cut back by 2 bases and J by 13 bases. Per the germline V gene, CDR1 is LNHDA and CDR2 is SQIVND (reference sequence). There are 12 residues in the CDR3. CDR3 in DNA: TGTGCCAGTAGTATAAGCGGGGGTTGGCTGTTTTTT. Protein sequence: CASSISGGWLFF.

This clone has just one count. This chain joins TRBV19 and TRBJ2-7; 7 positions agree with TRBD2. CDR3 length equals 16 residues. The V gene end was trimmed by 5 bases and the J gene end by 0 bases; junction bases not matched to a gene: 10. The germline gives CDR1 LNHDA, CDR2 SQIVND (reference sequence). CDR3 sequence reads: CASSPSGGPLSYEQYF. The DNA of the CDR3 is TGTGCCAGTAGTCCGTCGGGGGGACCTCTCTCCTACGAGCAGTACTTC. Looking up the rest from reference TRBV19 and TRBJ2-7 gives the full variable domain: DGGITQSPKYLFRKEGQNVTLSCEQNLNHDAMYWYRQDPGQGLRLIYYSQIVNDFQKGDIAEGYSVSREKKESFPLTVTSAQKNPTAFYLCASSPSGGPLSYEQYFGPGTRLTVT.

The chain couples TRBV18 to TRBJ2-7; D might be TRBD2 (5 bases). The CDR3 has 13 amino acids. Germline loops: CDR1 KGHSH, CDR2 LQKENI. The ends were cut back, 3 bases at V and 2 bases at J, with 8 bases in the middle. The CDR3 loop is CASSPTSTYEQYF. The CDR3 nucleotides are TGTGCCAGCTCACCCACTAGTACCTACGAGCAGTACTTC.

The CDR3 bases are TGTGCCAGCAGTCCCGACAGGGTCAGTAGGGGGGTGACTGAAGCTTTCTTT. Its protein is CASSPDRVSRGVTEAFF. The chain carries TRBV9 and TRBJ1-1; TRBD1 agrees at 7 bases. V shed 5 bases and J 5 bases; nucleotides not matched to a gene: 18. Per germline, CDR1 SGDLS and CDR2 YYNGEE. The CDR3 spans 17 residues.

This clone showed up just once. This rearrangement joins TRBV7-9 to TRBJ2-5, with 8 bases that match TRBD1. In germline, CDR1 is SEHNR, CDR2 FQNEAQ (reference sequence). V was clipped by 4 bases and J by 4 bases; unmatched bases: 5. The CDR3 has 14 residues. CDR3 nucleotides: TGTGCCAGCAGCTCCAGACAGGGGAGAGAGACCCAGTACTTC. Its translation is CASSSRQGRETQYF. Using reference TRBV7-9 and TRBJ2-5 for the parts outside the CDR3, the full variable domain is DTGVSQNPRHKITKRGQNVTFRCDPISEHNRLYWYRQTLGQGPEFLTYFQNEAQLEKSRLLSDRFSAERPKGSFSTLEIQRTEQGDSAMYLCASSSRQGRETQYFGPGTRLLVL.

This clone appeared a few times. J is TRBJ1-1 and V is TRBV4-3; the D is unclear. V gave up 0 bases and J gave up 7 bases, with 21 bases separating them. The CDR3 is 17 residues long. Germline V gene lookup returns CDR1 LGHNA and CDR2 YSLEER. DNA for the CDR3: TGCGCCAGCAGCCAAGACGTGGCGCGACCGGCTAGATTTGAAGCTTTCTTT. Its protein is CASSQDVARPARFEAFF.

This chain links TRBV5-4 with TRBJ2-5; 10 nucleotides line up with TRBD2. Losses at the gene ends were 7 bases for V and 2 bases for J; bases not matched to a gene: 11. The germline gives CDR1 SGHNT, CDR2 YYREEE (reference sequence). The CDR3 loop spans 16 amino acids. This chain's CDR3 is CASSFAGLAQQETQYF. The CDR3 DNA reads as TGTGCCAGCTCATTCGCGGGACTAGCGCAACAAGAGACCCAGTACTTC.

J is TRBJ1-1 and V is TRBV7-2, with D perhaps TRBD1 (5 bases). The germline V and J ends were trimmed by 1 base and 0 bases, with 9 bases remaining between them. Germline V gene data show CDR1 as SGHTA and CDR2 as FQGNSA. This CDR3 region has 15 residues. Here the CDR3 DNA reads TGTGCCAGCAGCTTAGTTGGAGGGGTGAACACTGAAGCTTTCTTT. Translation: CASSLVGGVNTEAFF.